The 22 T cell receptor beta chains below come from one sample, sequenced in a study of cytomegalovirus exposure and HLA in healthy donors. Vbeta (60) and Jbeta (13) primers were used in the PCR. TCRdb's table, derived via immunoSEQ multiplex PCR, lists solely in-frame clones and lacks some. The repertoire holds 82,000 or so clones, with 10% as singletons. Sequencing used PBMCs. The receptor source for this set is a man between 60 and 75 years old in good health and CMV-seropositive.

This clone was observed a handful of times. Here the CDR3 reads CASSDDRESEFF. The CDR3 nucleotides read TGTGCCAGCTCAGACGACAGGGAAAGTGAGTTCTTC. The chain links TRBV18 to TRBJ2-1, with TRBD1 matching over 7 bases. CDR3 length equals 12 residues. Germline V gene lookup returns CDR1 KGHSH and CDR2 LQKENI. V dropped 5 bases and J dropped 14; count of bases not matched to a gene: 9.

There are a few counts of this clone. This sequence joins TRBV5-1 and TRBJ2-5, with 11 nucleotides matching TRBD2. CDR1 is SGHRS, CDR2 YFSETQ, per germline. The CDR3 has 16 residues. The V gene end was trimmed by 0 bases and the J gene end by 5 bases; junction bases not matched to a gene: 6. As DNA, the CDR3 is TGCGCCAGCAGCTTGGGGCTAGCGGGGGGCCTGGAGACCCAGTACTTC. Translation: CASSLGLAGGLETQYF.

The chain's CDR3 is CASSLSGTGGGNEQFF. The CDR3 DNA reads TGTGCCAGCAGTTTATCCGGGACAGGGGGTGGAAATGAGCAGTTCTTC. The chain has TRBV27 and TRBJ2-1; 11 bases map to TRBD1. CDR3 length: 16 amino acids. V gave up 0 bases and J gave up 7 bases; unmatched junction bases: 5. The germline V gene has CDR1 MNHEY and CDR2 SMNVEV (reference sequence).

The J gene is TRBJ1-5, the V gene TRBV19; possible D gene TRBD1, 5 bases. The ends were cut back, 5 bases at V and 7 bases at J, with 18 bases in the middle. The CDR3 runs to 15 residues. The germline CDR1 and CDR2 sequences are LNHDA and SQIVND (reference sequence). The CDR3 DNA follows: TGTGCCAGTAGTTCGACCCCAGGGATTTGGCAGCCCCAGCATTTT. This sequence encodes CASSSTPGIWQPQHF.

The rearrangement joins TRBV6-5 to TRBJ2-2; 7 bases match TRBD1. Germline trimming cut 5 bases from V and 1 base from J; bases unmatched to any gene: 1. Germline V lookup: CDR1 MNHEY, CDR2 SVGAGI. The CDR3 sequence is 14 residues long. CDR3 in DNA: TGTGCCAGCAGTCGGGACAGGAACACCGGGGAGCTGTTTTTT. Protein: CASSRDRNTGELFF.

This clone has a handful of counts. This chain uses TRBV19 with TRBJ1-1; the D gene is possibly TRBD1 (6 bases). V was trimmed by 3 bases and J by 2 bases, leaving 10 bases between them. The germline V gene has CDR1 LNHDA and CDR2 SQIVND (reference sequence). This CDR3 region has 14 residues. CDR3 nucleotide sequence: TGTGCCAGTAGTATTTTAGGGGGAAACACTGAAGCTTTCTTT. This encodes CASSILGGNTEAFF.

This clone has only a few counts. The chain carries TRBV2 and TRBJ1-4; D unclear. Per germline, CDR1 SNHLY and CDR2 FYNNEI. Between the trimmed V and J ends, which lost 3 bases and 6 bases, there was a span of 11 bases. This CDR3 has 14 residues. In nucleotides, the CDR3 is TGTGCCAGCAGTGACAGGTGGGCTGATGAAAAACTGTTTTTT. It encodes CASSDRWADEKLFF.

Only a few counts were recorded for this clone. The rearrangement joins TRBV27 to TRBJ2-7; tentatively, D is TRBD1 (5 bases). CDR1 is MNHEY, CDR2 SMNVEV, per germline (reference sequence). Trimming stripped 6 bases from V and 5 bases from J, with 20 bases between. The CDR3 has 15 residues. The CDR3 loop reads CASSLQGRAFHEQYF. The CDR3 bases are TGTGCCAGCAGCCTCCAGGGAAGGGCATTCCACGAGCAGTACTTC.

This clone was recorded a few times. The chain combines TRBV5-1 with TRBJ1-1, with no clear D. This CDR3 spans 15 amino acids. V dropped 0 bases and J dropped 4 bases, with 13 bases sitting between them. The germline V gene encodes CDR1 SGHRS and CDR2 YFSETQ. This CDR3 is CASSLVGSAGTEAFF. In DNA, the CDR3 is TGCGCCAGCAGCTTGGTCGGGTCCGCGGGCACTGAAGCTTTCTTT.

This chain links TRBV4-2 with TRBJ2-3; 12 bases are shared with TRBD2. Looked up from germline, CDR1 is LGHNA and CDR2 is YNFKEQ. The CDR3 contains 19 residues. V gave up 0 bases and J gave up 2 bases; unmatched junction bases: 9. The CDR3 DNA sequence: TGTGCCAGCAGCCAAGATCCCCCGGGACTAGCGGGTCCCACAGATACGCAGTATTTT. Encoded protein: CASSQDPPGLAGPTDTQYF.

The genes are TRBV29-1 and TRBJ1-5; no firm D call. CDR3 length equals 13 residues. The germline V gene has CDR1 SQVTM and CDR2 ANQGSEA. Trimming pared 0 bases from V and 5 bases from J, leaving 8 bases between. The DNA for the CDR3 is TGCAGCGTTGAAGAAGGCGGCGATCAGCCCCAGCATTTT. Encoded protein: CSVEEGGDQPQHF.

The genes are TRBV5-1 and TRBJ2-3; 10 bases match TRBD2. V was clipped by 2 bases and J by 5 bases; unmatched bases: 2. This CDR3 is 14 amino acids long. Germline V gene data show CDR1 as SGHRS and CDR2 as YFSETQ. CDR3 loop: CASSLGLAVDTQYF. For the CDR3, the DNA is TGCGCCAGCAGCTTAGGACTAGCGGTAGATACGCAGTATTTT.

Turning to this clone: The junction differs from germline at one of its ends, possibly a read error. V and J are TRBV6-5 and TRBJ1-2; 9 nucleotides agree with TRBD1. The CDR3 is made up of 14 amino acids. The germline gives CDR1 MNHEY, CDR2 SVGAGI. The DNA of the CDR3 is TGTGCCAGCGGTTACGCCGGGACAGGGAATGGCTACACCTTC. Translated, it gives CASGYAGTGNGYTF.

The gene calls are TRBV6-5 and TRBJ1-2; TRBD1 aligns across 7 bases. J lost 8 bases, V lost 2 bases, and 11 bases had no gene match. The CDR3 covers 15 residues. CDR1 is MNHEY and CDR2 is SVGAGI in the germline V gene. For the CDR3, the DNA is TGTGCCAGCAGTTACGCAGACAGGGAGCTCGACGGCTACACCTTC. Encoded protein: CASSYADRELDGYTF.

There are a few counts of this clone. J is TRBJ1-6 and V is TRBV6-6; D ambiguous. The germline V gene has CDR1 MNHNY and CDR2 SVGAGI (reference sequence). Deletions cut 5 bases from V and 4 bases from J, with 15 bases between. This CDR3 has 16 amino acids. The CDR3 DNA reads as TGTGCCAGCAGTCTAGACGGTATTGCTTATAATTCACCCCTCCACTTT. This gives the protein CASSLDGIAYNSPLHF.

The chain uses TRBV19 and TRBJ1-5; unclear D gene. The CDR3 loop spans 15 amino acids. Germline-derived CDR1 and CDR2 are LNHDA and SQIVND (reference sequence). Trimming removed 2 bases from V and 2 bases from J, with 10 bases in between. The CDR3 loop is CASSILGEGNQPQHF. DNA of the CDR3: TGTGCCAGTAGTATACTCGGGGAAGGCAATCAGCCCCAGCATTTT. Full variable domain (rest looked up from reference TRBV19 and TRBJ1-5): DGGITQSPKYLFRKEGQNVTLSCEQNLNHDAMYWYRQDPGQGLRLIYYSQIVNDFQKGDIAEGYSVSREKKESFPLTVTSAQKNPTAFYLCASSILGEGNQPQHFGDGTRLSIL.

There are a few counts of this clone. The V and J genes are TRBV2 and TRBJ1-3; tentative D call: TRBD1 (6 bases). The CDR3 is 14 amino acids. V was cut by 7 bases and J by 0 bases, with 10 bases left in between. Germline V gene lookup returns CDR1 SNHLY and CDR2 FYNNEI. The CDR3 loop reads CASTSDSSGNTIYF. The DNA for the CDR3 is TGTGCCAGCACCTCGGACAGCTCTGGAAACACCATATATTTT.

This clone has only a few counts. The junction differs from germline at one of its ends, possibly a read error. The rearrangement links TRBV20-1 to TRBJ1-4, with D maybe TRBD1 (6 bases). The germline V gene has CDR1 DFQATT and CDR2 SNEGSKA (reference sequence). This CDR3 has 11 amino acids. Here the CDR3 reads CSARGRNKGVF. For the CDR3, the DNA is TGCAGTGCTAGAGGGCGGAATAAGGGGGTTTTT.

This clone came up a few times. The gene calls are TRBV27 and TRBJ2-7, with TRBD2 matching 7 bases. The CDR3 extends over 15 amino acids. Germline assignment: CDR1 MNHEY and CDR2 SMNVEV (reference sequence). Trimming cost V 4 bases and J 0 bases; bases outside gene matches: 6. This CDR3 reads CASSSRGDPSYEQYV. CDR3 sequence (DNA): TGTGCCAGCAGTTCCCGGGGGGACCCCTCCTACGAGCAGTACGTC.

The chain links TRBV6-5 to TRBJ1-2, with 8 positions matching TRBD1. Germline-derived CDR1 and CDR2 are MNHEY and SVGAGI. This CDR3 spans 14 amino acids. V gave up 6 bases and J gave up 7 bases; unmatched junction bases: 10. CDR3 sequence: CASSPGQVWSGYTF. CDR3 sequence (DNA): TGTGCCAGCAGCCCGGGACAGGTCTGGAGTGGCTACACCTTC.

This clone has a handful of counts. The chain employs TRBV2 and TRBJ1-5; possibly TRBD1 for D (5 bases). CDR1 is SNHLY, CDR2 FYNNEI, per germline. V lost 5 bases, J lost 2 bases, and 13 bases lay in between. This CDR3 contains 15 residues. The CDR3 protein is CASSRGGGGNQPQHF. The CDR3 DNA follows: TGTGCCAGCAGTCGTGGGGGAGGTGGCAATCAGCCCCAGCATTTT.

This chain uses TRBV12-5 with TRBJ2-3, with a weak D call TRBD2 (5 bases). V was shortened by 3 bases and J by 4 bases, with 17 bases between the two germline ends. Germline V gives CDR1 LGHNT, CDR2 FRNRAP. The CDR3 length is 16 residues. The CDR3 DNA reads as TGTGCTAGTGGTTTCGAGGAGAGGGTCGGGGCAGATACGCAGTATTTT. Amino acids: CASGFEERVGADTQYF.